The 7 T cell receptor beta chains below were found in one sample sequenced in a study of long-term antiretroviral therapy in people with HIV. immunoSEQ v3.0 was run at survey level. Sequenced by immunoSEQ multiplex PCR; TCRdb stores in-frame clones only, minus some. This table holds about 50,000 clones, about 80% found once. The sample was unsorted PBMCs, taken 0.8 years after starting antiretroviral therapy. The source is a woman between 18 and 30 years old with HIV.

The chain joins TRBV13 to TRBJ1-1; TRBD1 is a possible D gene (5 bases). The germline V gene encodes CDR1 PRHDT and CDR2 FYEKMQ (reference sequence). V lost 5 bases and J lost 4, with 11 bases in between. The CDR3 sequence is 13 residues long. The CDR3 bases are TGTGCCAGCAGCCCGGGGCCTGGCACTGAAGCTTTCTTT. Encoded protein: CASSPGPGTEAFF.

This chain links TRBV28 with TRBJ2-2; tentative D call: TRBD2 (5 bases). Germline CDR1 and CDR2: MDHEN and SYDVKM. The CDR3 totals 15 residues. V dropped 2 bases and J dropped 3 bases, with 10 bases sitting between them. In nucleotides, the CDR3 is TGTGCCAGCAGTTTAGGCCGAGCGGACACCGGGGAGCTGTTTTTT. Its protein is CASSLGRADTGELFF.

This sequence joins TRBV11-2 and TRBJ2-3; TRBD1 aligns across 9 bases. The CDR3 loop spans 17 amino acids. With V trimmed by 5 bases and J by 2 bases, 11 bases remained unmatched. Germline V gene data show CDR1 as SGHAT and CDR2 as FQNNGV. The CDR3 here is CASSLIGDRVTTDTQYF. CDR3 DNA sequence: TGTGCCAGCAGCCTGATCGGGGACAGGGTTACCACAGATACGCAGTATTTT.

V usage is TRBV2 and J usage is TRBJ2-1; TRBD1 is a possible D gene (7 bases). V was pared by 7 bases and J by 7 bases, with 17 bases between. Germline lookup yields CDR1 SNHLY and CDR2 FYNNEI. The CDR3 extends over 14 amino acids. Here the CDR3 reads CASMRDSLGNEQFF. DNA of the CDR3: TGTGCCAGCATGCGGGACAGTCTCGGAAATGAGCAGTTCTTC.

This chain links TRBV28 with TRBJ2-7; D possibly matches TRBD1 or TRBD2 (6 bases each). V dropped 2 bases and J dropped 4 bases, with 18 bases sitting between them. The CDR3 is 16 residues long. From germline, CDR1 is MDHEN and CDR2 SYDVKM. CDR3: CASSLRTRGPRYEQYF. In DNA form, the CDR3 reads TGTGCCAGCAGTTTAAGAACCCGGGGGCCTAGGTACGAGCAGTACTTC.

V gene TRBV19 combines with J gene TRBJ1-1; D may be TRBD1 (6 bases). CDR3 length: 13 amino acids. The V and J ends lost 4 bases and 3 bases respectively, with 9 bases between them. CDR1 and CDR2 (germline): LNHDA, SQIVND (reference sequence). The CDR3 bases are TGTGCCAGTAGTACGACAGGCGACACTGAAGCTTTCTTT. Amino acid sequence: CASSTTGDTEAFF.

This clone has only one observation. This rearrangement joins TRBV4-1 to TRBJ1-1; D unclear. V gave up 2 bases and J gave up 4 bases, with 5 bases separating them. CDR1 is MGHRA, CDR2 YSYEKL, per germline. The CDR3 is 12 residues long. CDR3 residues: CASSQRGTEAFF. The CDR3 DNA sequence: TGCGCCAGCAGCCAACGGGGCACTGAAGCTTTCTTT.